The 18 T cell receptor beta chains reported below all come from one sample, sequenced in a study of T-cell reconstitution after alpha-beta-depleted transplantation in children (dated by TCRdb to the mid-2010s). To prepare the library, PCR was applied. The sequencer was an Illumina HiSeq 2500. TCR library preparation used molecular barcoding, with unique molecular identifiers applied to normalize quantification of the TCRbeta repertoire. Starting from the raw public reads, TCRdb applied fastp trimming at Q25, assembled clones with MiXCR and retained in-frame beta chains. Each CDR3 protein gets just one entry, which takes the most common genes and DNA from the rows behind it. The sample table contains nearly 400,000 distinct CDR3 sequences; only one count was recorded for roughly 21% of them. The top ten clones comprise approximately 3.9% of the sample. Sequenced here: PBMCs from the stem cell graft donor, sampled from the stem cell graft. These receptors originate from a human donor who donated a stem cell graft to a child with acute myeloid leukemia.

This clonotype appeared many times. CDR3 in DNA: TGTGCCAGCAGTGACTCACAGGGAGGGGGACGGGACACGCAGTATTTT. Amino acids: CASSDSQGGGRDTQYF. This sequence joins TRBV6-4 and TRBJ2-3; weak D call: TRBD2 (7 bases). The V gene's germline CDR1 is MRHNA and CDR2 SNTAGT. V lost 0 bases, J lost 9 bases, and 19 bases lay in between. The length of the CDR3 is 16 residues.

The chain carries TRBV20-1 and TRBJ2-1; TRBD2 aligns across 11 bases. The CDR3 length is 16 residues. Germline CDR1 reads DFQATT; CDR2 reads SNEGSKA (reference sequence). CDR3 region: CCANALTSGNPNEQFF. The CDR3 DNA follows: TGCTGCGCTAACGCCTTGACTAGCGGGAACCCCAATGAGCAGTTCTTC.

This clonotype was observed a few times. The chain has TRBV4-1 and TRBJ2-7, with unresolved D. Deletions cut 0 bases from V and 6 bases from J, with 6 bases between. This CDR3 is built from 12 residues. CDR1 and CDR2 (germline): MGHRA, YSYEKL. CDR3 in DNA: TGCGCCAGCAGCCAAGATTGGATCGAGCAGTACTTC. Translated: CASSQDWIEQYF.

This chain uses TRBV11-2 with TRBJ2-3; D is ambiguous. From germline, CDR1 is SGHAT and CDR2 FQNNGV. The V end was cut by 1 base, the J end by 4 bases, with 9 bases between. The length of the CDR3 is 14 residues. The CDR3 DNA sequence: TGTGCCAGCAGCTTAGCCCCCCTATCAGATACGCAGTATTTT. It is translated as CASSLAPLSDTQYF.

This clonotype was observed many times. V and J are TRBV29-1 and TRBJ2-1; tentatively, D is TRBD2 (5 bases). The CDR3 is 15 residues long. V dropped 4 bases and J dropped 2 bases, with 15 bases sitting between them. Per the germline V gene, CDR1 is SQVTM and CDR2 is ANQGSEA. The DNA of the CDR3 is TGCAGCGTTGCAACGGGGTTTCATACCTACAATGAGCAGTTCTTC. Its translation: CSVATGFHTYNEQFF.

The V call is TRBV5-1, the J call TRBJ2-2; D is ambiguous. This CDR3 contains 14 residues. Trimming pared 4 bases from V and 2 bases from J, leaving 9 bases between. CDR1 is SGHRS and CDR2 is YFSETQ in the germline V gene. The DNA of the CDR3 is TGCGCCAGCAGCATCCCTTCTAACACCGGGGAGCTGTTTTTT. Its protein product is CASSIPSNTGELFF.

This clonotype was counted a few times. V gene TRBV2 combines with J gene TRBJ2-1; possible D gene TRBD2, 6 bases. CDR1 and CDR2 (germline): SNHLY, FYNNEI. The length of the CDR3 is 15 residues. V was clipped by 3 bases and J by 4 bases, with 13 bases between them. CDR3 sequence: CASSDVSSEYNEQFF. The CDR3 DNA is TGTGCCAGCAGTGATGTTTCTAGCGAGTACAATGAGCAGTTCTTC.

V is TRBV20-1 and J is TRBJ1-1; D is uncertain. V was clipped by 2 bases and J by 6 bases, with 13 bases between them. The CDR3 runs 13 residues. Germline assignment: CDR1 DFQATT and CDR2 SNEGSKA (reference sequence). CDR3 region: CSARPGSLPEAFF. The CDR3 region has the DNA TGCAGTGCTAGACCTGGGTCTCTTCCTGAAGCTTTCTTT.

This chain links TRBV28 with TRBJ1-6; tentatively, D is TRBD1 (5 bases). The CDR3 loop spans 16 amino acids. Trimming took off 4 bases at V and 9 bases at J, with 19 bases between the two ends. Germline assignment: CDR1 MDHEN and CDR2 SYDVKM. The CDR3 nucleotides are TGTGCCAGCAGTTCTGCCCGGGACGCCGGGGCTTCACCCCTCCACTTT. Its protein is CASSSARDAGASPLHF. Filled out from reference TRBV28 and TRBJ1-6, the complete variable domain reads DVKVTQSSRYLVKRTGEKVFLECVQDMDHENMFWYRQDPGLGLRLIYFSYDVKMKEKGDIPEGYSVSREKKERFSLILESASTNQTSMYLCASSSARDAGASPLHFGNGTRLTVT.

The gene calls are TRBV11-1 and TRBJ1-2, with D possibly being TRBD1 (5 bases). Germline loops: CDR1 SGHAT, CDR2 FQDESV (reference sequence). Trimming removed 3 bases from V and 7 bases from J, with 12 bases in between. The CDR3 contains 13 residues. The chain's CDR3 is CASSFTGDPGYTF. The DNA for the CDR3 is TGTGCCAGCAGCTTCACAGGTGATCCTGGCTACACCTTC.

Worth noting for this clonotype: This may stem from a read error, because a much larger clone lies one nucleotide away. It is likely a read error, because the conserved phenylalanine at the end of the CDR3 is missing. J is TRBJ2-3 and V is TRBV11-2; 15 bases map to TRBD2. The V segment lost 3 bases and the J segment 4 bases; nucleotides outside the gene matches: 14. The CDR3 spans 20 residues. Germline CDR1 is SGHAT and CDR2 is FQNNGV. CDR3 sequence reads: CASSFGRREGLAGGADTQYY. The DNA for the CDR3 is TGTGCCAGCAGCTTCGGAAGACGGGAGGGACTAGCGGGAGGCGCAGATACGCAGTATTAT.

The chain couples TRBV4-3 to TRBJ2-2; the match to TRBD2 covers 10 bases. Germline CDR1 LGHNA, CDR2 YSLEER. Trimming cost V 4 bases and J 5 bases; bases outside gene matches: 4. There are 15 residues in the CDR3. This CDR3 is CASSRGTSETGELFF. Written as DNA, the CDR3 is TGCGCCAGCAGCCGCGGGACTAGCGAAACCGGGGAGCTGTTTTTT.

Ten or more counts support this clonotype. The V call is TRBV5-1, the J call TRBJ2-1; a weak D match, TRBD2 (5 bases). There are 14 residues in the CDR3. Trimming removed 2 bases at V and 5 bases at J, with 11 bases between. Germline values: CDR1 SGHRS, CDR2 YFSETQ. CDR3 bases: TGCGCCAGCAGCTTTTTGGTCGGGGACAATGAGCAGTTCTTC. Amino acids: CASSFLVGDNEQFF.

The chain joins TRBV20-1 to TRBJ1-1; 8 positions match TRBD1. Germline-derived CDR1 and CDR2 are DFQATT and SNEGSKA (reference sequence). Trimming cost V 4 bases and J 5 bases; bases outside gene matches: 9. This CDR3 contains 14 residues. CDR3 coding DNA: TGCAGTGCTAATATTCAGGGGGCCAGGACTGAAGCTTTCTTT. Its protein product is CSANIQGARTEAFF.

The rearrangement joins TRBV5-1 to TRBJ2-3, with a possible D match to TRBD2 (5 bases). The CDR3 runs to 16 residues. Germline CDR1 reads SGHRS; CDR2 reads YFSETQ. Trimming took 1 base from V and 2 from J, leaving 14 bases between them. CDR3 coding DNA: TGCGCCAGCAGCTTGTCCACCCAGCGGATCACAGATACGCAGTATTTT. Residues: CASSLSTQRITDTQYF.

The chain carries TRBV19 and TRBJ2-1; no clear D. This CDR3 is 12 amino acids long. Germline V gene sequence: CDR1 LNHDA, CDR2 SQIVND (reference sequence). Trimming removed 5 bases at V and 8 bases at J, with 10 bases between. The CDR3 spells CASSVKGDEQFF. CDR3 coding DNA: TGTGCCAGTAGTGTAAAGGGTGATGAGCAGTTCTTC.

V is TRBV29-1 and J is TRBJ2-3; 11 bases are shared with TRBD1. J lost 1 base, V lost 3 bases, and 0 bases had no gene match. Germline loops: CDR1 SQVTM, CDR2 ANQGSEA. The CDR3 is made up of 14 amino acids. The CDR3 sequence is CSVEGQGGTDTQYF. DNA for the CDR3: TGCAGCGTTGAGGGACAGGGGGGCACAGATACGCAGTATTTT.

The chain combines TRBV6-1 with TRBJ2-7; TRBD2 matches at 9 bases. CDR3 length equals 18 residues. Germline V gives CDR1 MNHNS, CDR2 SASEGT. Trimming removed 5 bases from V and 4 bases from J; junction bases left unmatched: 18. Written as DNA, the CDR3 is TGTGCCAGCAGTCCCACTCACCTAGCGGGACCCTTCTTATACGAGCAGTACTTC. Translated: CASSPTHLAGPFLYEQYF.